This T cell receptor beta chain was identified during a study of cytomegalovirus exposure and HLA in healthy donors. Study-wide findings and caveats: Altogether, some 170 TCR beta chains were recorded as cytomegalovirus-associated. Later analysis suggested links between common viral pathogens and several top significant clusters.

Per the germline V gene, CDR1 is SNHLY and CDR2 is FYNNEI. The CDR3 is 15 residues long. Trimming removed 2 bases at V and 7 bases at J, with 12 bases between. Amplification used 60 Vbeta primers and 13 Jbeta primers. Some clones are missing from TCRdb's copy, which holds only in-frame ones; the method was immunoSEQ multiplex PCR. The sample comprises 60,000 to 70,000 clones, 75% of which are singletons, and under 30% rests with the top ten. This clone was detected once. The antigen is unknown. The source is a woman aged 40 to 50 in good health and CMV-seropositive. The material sequenced was PBMCs. The chain recombines TRBV2 with TRBJ1-6; TRBD1 might be the D (6 bases). The CDR3 protein is CASSESEGGNSPLHF. The CDR3, as DNA: TGTGCCAGCAGTGAATCGGAGGGGGGGAATTCACCCCTCCACTTT.